The source of this TCR beta chain is a study of technical replicates of blood from several donors. The CDR3 spans 17 residues. The V segment lost 2 bases and the J segment 1 base; nucleotides outside the gene matches: 9. Per the germline V gene, CDR1 is SGHDT and CDR2 is YYEEEE. Clones were sequenced by immunoSEQ multiplex PCR, and TCRdb holds only the in-frame ones, with some missing. The data contain about 80,000 clones, less than 98% of them seen just once; the ten biggest clones take up 0.15% to 0.2%. This TCR derives from a human donor in good health. Specimen: T cells isolated from PBMCs. The chain recombines TRBV5-6 with TRBJ2-3; 8 bases agree with TRBD2. DNA of the CDR3: TGTGCCAGCAGCTTAGGAGGGCGGGGGGAAGGCACAGATACGCAGTATTTT. It specifies CASSLGGRGEGTDTQYF.